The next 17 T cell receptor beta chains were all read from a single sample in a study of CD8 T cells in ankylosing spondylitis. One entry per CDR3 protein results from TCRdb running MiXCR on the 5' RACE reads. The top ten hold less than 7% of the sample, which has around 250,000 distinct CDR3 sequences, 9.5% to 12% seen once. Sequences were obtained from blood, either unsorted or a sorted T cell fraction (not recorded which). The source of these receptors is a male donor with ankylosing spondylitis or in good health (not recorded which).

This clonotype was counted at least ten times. CDR3 DNA sequence: TGTGCCAGCAGACCAGGACAGGAAAACAATGAGCAGTTCTTC. It yields the protein CASRPGQENNEQFF. This chain connects TRBV4-2 to TRBJ2-1; 7 positions match TRBD1. J gave up 5 bases and V 6 bases, and 7 bases lay outside the gene matches. This CDR3 has 14 amino acids. Looked up from germline, CDR1 is LGHNA and CDR2 is YNFKEQ.

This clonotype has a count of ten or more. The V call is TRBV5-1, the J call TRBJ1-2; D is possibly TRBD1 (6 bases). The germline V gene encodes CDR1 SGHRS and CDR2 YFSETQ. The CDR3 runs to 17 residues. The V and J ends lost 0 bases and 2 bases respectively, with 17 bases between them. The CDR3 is CASSLGAGVIENYGYTF. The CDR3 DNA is TGCGCCAGCAGCTTGGGGGCAGGGGTGATAGAAAACTATGGCTACACCTTC.

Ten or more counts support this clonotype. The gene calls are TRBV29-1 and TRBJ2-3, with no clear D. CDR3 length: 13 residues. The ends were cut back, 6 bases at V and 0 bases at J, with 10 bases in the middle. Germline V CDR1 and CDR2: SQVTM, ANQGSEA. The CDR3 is CSVVYGSTDTQYF. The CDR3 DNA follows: TGCAGCGTAGTTTACGGGAGCACAGATACGCAGTATTTT.

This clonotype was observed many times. This chain's CDR3 is CASSFMSSYNEQFF. The CDR3 coding sequence is TGTGCCAGCAGTTTTATGAGCTCCTACAATGAGCAGTTCTTC. The rearrangement joins TRBV12-3 or TRBV12-4 to TRBJ2-1; no clear D gene. Trimming took off 3 bases at V and 0 bases at J, with 6 bases between the two ends. The CDR3 runs 14 residues.

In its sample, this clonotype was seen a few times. The CDR3 is CASSQVWPGGEKLFF. In nucleotides, the CDR3 is TGCGCCAGCAGCCAAGTTTGGCCAGGGGGAGAAAAACTGTTTTTT. The chain combines TRBV4-1 with TRBJ1-4; TRBD1 matches 7 bases. The J segment lost 8 bases and the V segment lost 1 base, leaving 7 bases of the junction unmatched. CDR3 size: 15 residues. CDR1 is MGHRA and CDR2 is YSYEKL in the germline V gene.

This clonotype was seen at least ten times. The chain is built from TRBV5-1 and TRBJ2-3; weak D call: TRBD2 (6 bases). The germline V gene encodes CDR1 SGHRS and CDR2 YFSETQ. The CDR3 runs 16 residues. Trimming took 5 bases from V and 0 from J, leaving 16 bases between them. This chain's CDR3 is CASRKTAGTSTDTQYF. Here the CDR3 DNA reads TGCGCCAGCAGGAAAACGGCGGGGACCAGCACAGATACGCAGTATTTT.

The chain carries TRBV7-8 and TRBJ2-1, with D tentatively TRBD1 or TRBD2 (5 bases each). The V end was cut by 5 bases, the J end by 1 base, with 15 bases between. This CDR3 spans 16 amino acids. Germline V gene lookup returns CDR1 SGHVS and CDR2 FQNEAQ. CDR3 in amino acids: CASSARTGGSYNEQFF. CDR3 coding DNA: TGTGCCAGCAGCGCTCGGACTGGGGGATCCTACAATGAGCAGTTCTTC. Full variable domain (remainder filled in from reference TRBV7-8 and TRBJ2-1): GAGVSQSPRYKVAKRGQDVALRCDPISGHVSLFWYQQALGQGPEFLTYFQNEAQLDKSGLPSDRFFAERPEGSVSTLKIQRTQQEDSAVYLCASSARTGGSYNEQFFGPGTRLTVL.

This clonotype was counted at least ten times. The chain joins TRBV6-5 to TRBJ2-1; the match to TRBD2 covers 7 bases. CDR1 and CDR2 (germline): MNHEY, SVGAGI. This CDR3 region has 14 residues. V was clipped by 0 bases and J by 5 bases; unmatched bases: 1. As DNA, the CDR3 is TGTGCCAGCAGTTACTCGACTAGCCACAATGAGCAGTTCTTC. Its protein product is CASSYSTSHNEQFF.

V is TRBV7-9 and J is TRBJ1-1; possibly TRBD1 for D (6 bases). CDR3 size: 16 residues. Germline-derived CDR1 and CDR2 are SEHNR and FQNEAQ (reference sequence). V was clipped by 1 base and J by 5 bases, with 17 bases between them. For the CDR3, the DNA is TGTGCCAGCAGCTTAGAACCGCCAGGGGCAGGGACTGAAGCTTTCTTT. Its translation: CASSLEPPGAGTEAFF.

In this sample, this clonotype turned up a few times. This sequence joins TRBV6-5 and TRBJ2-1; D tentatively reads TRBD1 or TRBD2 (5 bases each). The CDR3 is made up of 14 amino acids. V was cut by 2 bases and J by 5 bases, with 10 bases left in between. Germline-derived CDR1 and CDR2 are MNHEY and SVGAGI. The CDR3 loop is CASSYVGADNEQFF. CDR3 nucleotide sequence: TGTGCCAGCAGTTACGTCGGGGCAGACAATGAGCAGTTCTTC.

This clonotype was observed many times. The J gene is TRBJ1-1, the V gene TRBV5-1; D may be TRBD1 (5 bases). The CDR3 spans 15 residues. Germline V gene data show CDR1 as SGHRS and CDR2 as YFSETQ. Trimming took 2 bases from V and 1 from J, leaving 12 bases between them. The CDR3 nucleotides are TGCGCCAGCAGCTTCCTCGGGGCACCGAACACTGAAGCTTTCTTT. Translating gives CASSFLGAPNTEAFF.

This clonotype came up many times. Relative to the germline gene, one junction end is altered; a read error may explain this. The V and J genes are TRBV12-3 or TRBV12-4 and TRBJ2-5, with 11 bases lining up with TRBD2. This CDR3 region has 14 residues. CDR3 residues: CASSLAGGMETQYF. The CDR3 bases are TGTGCCAGCAGTCTAGCGGGGGGCATGGAGACCCAGTACTTC.

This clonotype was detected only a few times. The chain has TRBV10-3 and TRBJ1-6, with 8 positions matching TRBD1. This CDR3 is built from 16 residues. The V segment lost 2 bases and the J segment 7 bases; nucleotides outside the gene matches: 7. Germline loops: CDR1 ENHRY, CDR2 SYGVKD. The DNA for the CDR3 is TGTGCCATCAGTGAGCCAAGGACAGGGAGGAATTCACCCCTCCACTTT. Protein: CAISEPRTGRNSPLHF.

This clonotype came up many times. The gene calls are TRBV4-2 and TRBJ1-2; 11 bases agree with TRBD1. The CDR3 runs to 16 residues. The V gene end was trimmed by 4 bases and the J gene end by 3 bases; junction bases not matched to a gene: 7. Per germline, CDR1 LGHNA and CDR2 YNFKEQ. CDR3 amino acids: CASSPTTDRGHYGYTF. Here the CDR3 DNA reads TGTGCCAGCAGCCCAACTACGGACAGGGGGCACTATGGCTACACCTTC.

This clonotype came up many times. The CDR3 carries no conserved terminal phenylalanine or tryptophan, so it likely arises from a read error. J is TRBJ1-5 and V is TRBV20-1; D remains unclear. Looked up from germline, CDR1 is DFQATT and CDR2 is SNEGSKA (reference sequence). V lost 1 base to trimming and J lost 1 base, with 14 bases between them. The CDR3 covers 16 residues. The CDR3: CSARASGVWSNQPQHV. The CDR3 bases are TGCAGTGCTAGAGCCTCCGGGGTGTGGAGCAATCAGCCCCAGCATGTT.

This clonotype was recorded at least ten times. CDR3 in amino acids: CATSDLGTDTGELFF. The DNA for the CDR3 is TGTGCCACCAGTGATCTGGGGACCGACACCGGGGAGCTGTTTTTT. The chain links TRBV24-1 to TRBJ2-2, with D perhaps TRBD1 or TRBD2 (5 bases each). The CDR3 runs 15 residues. The ends were cut back, 3 bases at V and 3 bases at J, with 10 bases in the middle. Germline V gene data show CDR1 as KGHDR and CDR2 as SFDVKD.

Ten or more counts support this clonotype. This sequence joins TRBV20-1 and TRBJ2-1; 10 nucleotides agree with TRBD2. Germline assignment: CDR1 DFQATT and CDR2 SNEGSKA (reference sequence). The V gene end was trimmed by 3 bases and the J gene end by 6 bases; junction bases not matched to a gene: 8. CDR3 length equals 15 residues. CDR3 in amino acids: CSARGVAGGVNEQFF. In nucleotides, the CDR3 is TGCAGTGCTAGGGGGGTAGCGGGAGGAGTCAATGAGCAGTTCTTC.